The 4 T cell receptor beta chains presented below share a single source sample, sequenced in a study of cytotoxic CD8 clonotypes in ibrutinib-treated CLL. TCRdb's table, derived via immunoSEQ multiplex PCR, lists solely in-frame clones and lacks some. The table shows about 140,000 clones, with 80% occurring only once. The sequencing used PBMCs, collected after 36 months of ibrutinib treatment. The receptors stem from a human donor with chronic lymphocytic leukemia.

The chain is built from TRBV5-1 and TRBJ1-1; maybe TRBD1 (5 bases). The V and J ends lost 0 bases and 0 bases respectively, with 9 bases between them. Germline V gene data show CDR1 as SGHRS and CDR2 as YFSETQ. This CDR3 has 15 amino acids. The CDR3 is CASSLDGTVNTEAFF. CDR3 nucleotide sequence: TGCGCCAGCAGCTTGGACGGGACGGTGAACACTGAAGCTTTCTTT.

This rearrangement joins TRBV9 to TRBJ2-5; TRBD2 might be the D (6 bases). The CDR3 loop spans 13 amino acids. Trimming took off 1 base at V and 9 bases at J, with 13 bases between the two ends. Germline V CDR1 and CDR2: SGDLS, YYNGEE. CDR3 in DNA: TGTGCCAGCAGCGTAAGGGCTAGCGAGTCCCAGTACTTC. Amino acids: CASSVRASESQYF.

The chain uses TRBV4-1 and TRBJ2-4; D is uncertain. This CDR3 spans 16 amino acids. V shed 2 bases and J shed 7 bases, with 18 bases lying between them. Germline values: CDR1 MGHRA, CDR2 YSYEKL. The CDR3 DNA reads TGCGCCAGCAGCCAAACCATGGGCAAAGGCACCAACATTCAGTACTTC. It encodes CASSQTMGKGTNIQYF.

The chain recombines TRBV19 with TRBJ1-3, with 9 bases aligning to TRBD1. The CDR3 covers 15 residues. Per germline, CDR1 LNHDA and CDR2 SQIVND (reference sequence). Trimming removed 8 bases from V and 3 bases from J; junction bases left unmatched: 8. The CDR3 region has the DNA TGTGCCAGTGGCCCCTACAGGGGGCATGGAAACACCATATATTTT. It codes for CASGPYRGHGNTIYF.